These 22 T cell receptor beta chains originate from one sample sequenced in a study of vaccination effects on CD4 cells after COVID-19. These TCRs are of unknown antigen specificity. The data were produced by immunoSEQ multiplex PCR, yet TCRdb's version contains in-frame clones alone and is incomplete. The table has about 38,000 clones, over 80% seen once. The authors isolated CD4+ T cells after less than eleven days of culture. The sample in question was CD4+ T cells from PBMCs cultured without peptide, obtained before COVID-19 vaccination. The source of these receptors is a human donor who received a COVID-19 vaccine.

V is TRBV5-1 and J is TRBJ2-3; D is uncertain. The length of the CDR3 is 15 residues. Germline V gene sequence: CDR1 SGHRS, CDR2 YFSETQ. Deletions cut 0 bases from V and 5 bases from J, with 13 bases between. Written as DNA, the CDR3 is TGCGCCAGCAGCTTGGGGGCCTCTATAGGAGATACGCAGTATTTT. Its protein is CASSLGASIGDTQYF.

This chain links TRBV7-2 with TRBJ1-2; TRBD1 matches at 9 bases. CDR1 SGHTA and CDR2 FQGNSA come from the germline V gene. The junction had 5 bases not matched to a gene; V was cut back by 1 base and J by 5 bases. This CDR3 is built from 15 residues. CDR3: CASSLDGQGKYGYTF. The CDR3 region has the DNA TGTGCCAGCAGCTTAGACGGACAGGGGAAGTATGGCTACACCTTC.

This sequence joins TRBV28 and TRBJ2-5; D gene uncertain. This CDR3 region has 12 residues. Germline V gene lookup returns CDR1 MDHEN and CDR2 SYDVKM. V was shortened by 4 bases and J by 2 bases, with 5 bases between the two germline ends. CDR3 in amino acids: CASSSVQETQYF. The CDR3 bases are TGTGCCAGCAGTTCCGTACAAGAGACCCAGTACTTC.

The chain employs TRBV6-1 and TRBJ1-1, with D possibly matching TRBD1 (6 bases). Germline lookup yields CDR1 MNHNS and CDR2 SASEGT. This CDR3 is built from 17 residues. V lost 1 base, J lost 0 bases, and 15 bases lay in between. The CDR3 DNA reads as TGTGCCAGCAGTGAAGGCGCCCGGGGGCGCCTGAACACTGAAGCTTTCTTT. Residues: CASSEGARGRLNTEAFF.

The CDR3 bases are TGTGCCAGCGCGGACAGTAACACCGGGGAGCTGTTTTTT. It specifies CASADSNTGELFF. This chain uses TRBV27 with TRBJ2-2, with D possibly being TRBD1 (6 bases). The ends were cut back, 8 bases at V and 2 bases at J, with 9 bases in the middle. The germline CDR1 and CDR2 sequences are MNHEY and SMNVEV (reference sequence). This CDR3 contains 13 residues.

CDR3 amino acids: CASSQDGLGAQGYTF. CDR3 bases: TGTGCCAGCAGCCAAGATGGGTTGGGGGCGCAGGGCTACACCTTC. The chain combines TRBV14 with TRBJ1-2; possibly TRBD1 for D (6 bases). The length of the CDR3 is 15 residues. CDR1 is SGHDN, CDR2 FVKESK, per germline. V lost 0 bases and J 8 bases, leaving 16 bases between the germline ends.

The chain employs TRBV2 and TRBJ1-5; D uncertain. Trimming left V 4 bases short and J 6 bases short, with 7 bases between. CDR3 length: 12 amino acids. Looked up from germline, CDR1 is SNHLY and CDR2 is FYNNEI. CDR3 DNA: TGTGCCAGCAGTGCGGGGATTCAGCCCCAGCATTTT. Translated: CASSAGIQPQHF.

CDR3: CASSYRDRIQYGYTF. In DNA form, the CDR3 reads TGTGCCAGCAGTTACCGGGACCGAATCCAGTATGGCTACACCTTC. The chain is built from TRBV6-2 or TRBV6-3 and TRBJ1-2; the D gene is possibly TRBD1 (5 bases). The CDR3 loop spans 15 amino acids. Germline V gene lookup returns CDR1 MNHEY and CDR2 SVGEGT. Trimming stripped 2 bases from V and 5 bases from J, with 15 bases between.

This clone was detected only once. The V gene is TRBV6-5, the J gene TRBJ2-7; 9 bases match TRBD2. The CDR3 has 13 residues. Germline V gene data show CDR1 as MNHEY and CDR2 as SVGAGI. With V trimmed by 4 bases and J by 5 bases, 3 bases remained unmatched. The DNA for the CDR3 is TGTGCCAGCAGTTCTAGCGGGGTCAACGAGCAGTACGTC. Amino acids: CASSSSGVNEQYV.

The chain couples TRBV7-7 to TRBJ2-5, with D perhaps matching TRBD1 (6 bases). This CDR3 is built from 13 residues. V was pared by 4 bases and J by 2 bases, with 8 bases between. CDR1 is SSHAT and CDR2 is FNYEAQ in the germline V gene (reference sequence). The CDR3 DNA reads TGTGCCAGCAGCTCAGGGGTACAAGAGACCCAGTACTTC. Translating gives CASSSGVQETQYF.

V is TRBV5-6 and J is TRBJ2-3; D not certain. The V gene lost 6 bases and the J gene lost 4 bases, with 6 bases spanning the gap. The CDR3 has 11 amino acids. In germline, CDR1 is SGHDT, CDR2 YYEEEE. The CDR3 DNA reads as TGTGCCAGCACCTTTTCAGATACGCAGTATTTT. Translating gives CASTFSDTQYF. Supplemented by reference TRBV5-6 and TRBJ2-3, the full variable domain reads DAGVTQSPTHLIKTRGQQVTLRCSPKSGHDTVSWYQQALGQGPQFIFQYYEEEERQRGNFPDRFSGHQFPNYSSELNVNALLLGDSALYLCASTFSDTQYFGPGTRLTVL.

The chain couples TRBV7-9 to TRBJ1-1; D gene ambiguous. CDR1 and CDR2 (germline): SEHNR, FQNEAQ (reference sequence). The CDR3 length is 15 residues. Trimming shortened V by 1 base and J by 1 base, and 10 bases separated the two germline ends. CDR3 nucleotide sequence: TGTGCCAGCAGCTTAGTCCACAGCGAGAACACTGAAGCTTTCTTT. Translated, it gives CASSLVHSENTEAFF.

The J gene is TRBJ2-1, the V gene TRBV12-3 or TRBV12-4, with D perhaps matching TRBD2 (5 bases). Trimming took 10 bases from V and 4 from J, leaving 11 bases between them. This CDR3 comprises 12 residues. The CDR3 DNA sequence: TGTGCCATCGCTAGCCAGTACAATGAGCAGTTCTTC. Translation: CAIASQYNEQFF.

The J gene is TRBJ1-2, the V gene TRBV10-3; D unresolved. Trimming pared 5 bases from V and 3 bases from J, leaving 13 bases between. The CDR3 has 14 residues. Germline V CDR1 and CDR2: ENHRY, SYGVKD. CDR3 nucleotides: TGTGCCATCAGTCGGGAGTTTCTGTACTATGGCTACACCTTC. Translated, it gives CAISREFLYYGYTF.

The chain uses TRBV11-2 and TRBJ1-2; D gene unclear. Per the germline V gene, CDR1 is SGHAT and CDR2 is FQNNGV. The CDR3 is made up of 12 amino acids. The V end was cut by 5 bases, the J end by 8 bases, with 12 bases between. This CDR3 reads CASSVVGEGYTF. The CDR3 DNA sequence: TGTGCCAGCAGCGTAGTGGGTGAAGGCTACACCTTC.

The V and J genes are TRBV6-1 and TRBJ1-1, with 7 bases fitting TRBD1. The CDR3 extends over 15 amino acids. The trim removed 2 bases at V and 8 bases at J, leaving 11 bases unmatched. CDR1 MNHNS and CDR2 SASEGT come from the germline V gene. CDR3 protein: CASSERGQSLSEAFF. For the CDR3, the DNA is TGTGCCAGCAGTGAACGGGGACAGTCTTTATCGGAAGCTTTCTTT.

The chain carries TRBV2 and TRBJ2-5; 9 positions match TRBD1. Per the germline V gene, CDR1 is SNHLY and CDR2 is FYNNEI. The CDR3 totals 15 residues. The V segment lost 5 bases and the J segment 4 bases; nucleotides outside the gene matches: 8. The CDR3 sequence: CASSIDRGGGETQYF. CDR3 sequence (DNA): TGTGCCAGCAGTATTGACAGGGGGGGAGGAGAGACCCAGTACTTC.

The chain uses TRBV6-5 and TRBJ2-3; 7 bases map to TRBD2. Germline V gene lookup returns CDR1 MNHEY and CDR2 SVGAGI. The CDR3 totals 13 residues. V trimming: 7 bases; J trimming: 7 bases; junction bases outside the gene matches: 8. The CDR3 loop is CASTSPGGNTQYF. The CDR3 region has the DNA TGTGCCAGCACCTCCCCCGGGGGGAATACGCAGTATTTT.

The rearrangement uses TRBV6-2 or TRBV6-3 and TRBJ2-7; 11 positions agree with TRBD2. V dropped 2 bases and J dropped 0; count of bases not matched to a gene: 6. CDR1 is MNHEY, CDR2 SVGEGT, per germline. The CDR3 contains 17 residues. The CDR3: CASSYASGGFSSYEQYV. The CDR3 DNA sequence: TGTGCCAGCAGTTACGCTAGCGGGGGGTTCAGCTCCTACGAGCAGTACGTC.

This clone was seen just once. The J gene is TRBJ1-5, the V gene TRBV2, with D possibly matching TRBD1 (5 bases). Germline V lookup: CDR1 SNHLY, CDR2 FYNNEI. The CDR3 totals 14 residues. V was pared by 1 base and J by 1 base, with 5 bases between. The DNA of the CDR3 is TGTGCCAGCAGTGAAGGGGACAGCAATCAGCCCCAGCATTTT. Its protein is CASSEGDSNQPQHF. Full variable domain (remainder filled in from reference TRBV2 and TRBJ1-5): EPEVTQTPSHQVTQMGQEVILRCVPISNHLYFYWYRQILGQKVEFLVSFYNNEISEKSEIFDDQFSVERPDGSNFTLKIRSTKLEDSAMYFCASSEGDSNQPQHFGDGTRLSIL.

V is TRBV21-1 and J is TRBJ1-1. TRBV21-1 is reported as a pseudogene. The CDR3 spans 16 residues. The DNA for the CDR3 is TGTGCCAGCAGCAAAAGAGTGAGGGGAATGAACACTGAAGCTTTCTTT. It specifies CASSKRVRGMNTEAFF.

The V gene is TRBV7-2, the J gene TRBJ1-1; D remains unclear. Per germline, CDR1 SGHTA and CDR2 FQGNSA. The CDR3 sequence is 13 residues long. Trimming took 6 bases from V and 2 from J, leaving 10 bases between them. CDR3 sequence: CASRNQVNTEAFF. For the CDR3, the DNA is TGTGCCAGCAGAAACCAGGTAAACACTGAAGCTTTCTTT.